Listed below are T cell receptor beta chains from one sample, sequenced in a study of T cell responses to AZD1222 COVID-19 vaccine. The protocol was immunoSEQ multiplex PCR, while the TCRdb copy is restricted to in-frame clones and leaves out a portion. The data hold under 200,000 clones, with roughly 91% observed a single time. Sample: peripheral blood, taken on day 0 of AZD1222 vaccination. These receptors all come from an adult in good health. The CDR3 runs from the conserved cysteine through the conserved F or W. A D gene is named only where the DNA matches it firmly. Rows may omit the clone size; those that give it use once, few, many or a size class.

CDR3 protein: CASGLRPGVLNEQFF; CDR3 DNA: TGTGCTAGTGGTTTGAGGCCGGGGGTCTTGAATGAGCAGTTCTTC; J gene: TRBJ2-1; V gene: TRBV12-5; clone size: .; D gene: .
CDR3 protein: CATSGPPSGLESDTQYF; CDR3 DNA: TGTGCCACCAGTGGGCCCCCCTCGGGATTAGAGTCGGATACGCAGTATTTT; J gene: TRBJ2-3; V gene: TRBV24-1; clone size: .; D gene: .
CDR3 protein: CASSWQRGQPNTEAFF; CDR3 DNA: TGTGCCAGCAGCTGGCAAAGGGGACAGCCGAACACTGAAGCTTTCTTT; J gene: TRBJ1-1; V gene: TRBV7-8; clone size: once; D gene: TRBD1
CDR3 protein: CASSPTALQETQYF; CDR3 DNA: TGTGCCAGTAGTCCCACAGCATTACAAGAGACCCAGTACTTC; J gene: TRBJ2-5; V gene: TRBV19; clone size: .; D gene: .
CDR3 protein: CASSQVGGAADTQYF; CDR3 DNA: TGTGCCAGCAGCCAGGTCGGGGGGGCCGCAGATACGCAGTATTTT; J gene: TRBJ2-3; V gene: TRBV3-1/TRBV3-2; clone size: .; D gene: TRBD2
CDR3 protein: CASSRQGENTGELFF; CDR3 DNA: TGTGCCAGTAGTCGACAGGGGGAGAACACCGGGGAGCTGTTTTTT; J gene: TRBJ2-2; V gene: TRBV19; clone size: .; D gene: TRBD1
CDR3 protein: CATVSYEQYF; CDR3 DNA: TGCGCCACCGTGTCCTACGAGCAGTACTTC; J gene: TRBJ2-7; V gene: TRBV5-1; clone size: .; D gene: .
CDR3 protein: CASSLAPGLADFQETQYF; CDR3 DNA: TGTGCCAGCAGCTTAGCCCCGGGACTAGCGGATTTTCAAGAGACCCAGTACTTC; J gene: TRBJ2-5; V gene: TRBV7-2; clone size: .; D gene: TRBD2
CDR3 protein: CASSYTQGYTYGYTF; CDR3 DNA: TGTGCCAGCAGTTATACGCAGGGTTATACCTATGGCTACACCTTC; J gene: TRBJ1-2; V gene: TRBV28; clone size: .; D gene: .
CDR3 protein: CASSLGRGFSGNTIYF; CDR3 DNA: TGTGCCAGCAGCCTGGGAAGGGGGTTCTCTGGAAACACCATATATTTT; J gene: TRBJ1-3; V gene: TRBV13; clone size: few; D gene: .
CDR3 protein: CASSIVTGGNEAFF; CDR3 DNA: TGTGCCAGTAGTATAGTTACAGGGGGAAATGAAGCTTTCTTT; J gene: TRBJ1-1; V gene: TRBV19; clone size: .; D gene: TRBD1
CDR3 protein: CATSDPTGGGYGYTF; CDR3 DNA: TGTGCCACCAGTGATCCGACAGGGGGCGGCTATGGCTACACCTTC; J gene: TRBJ1-2; V gene: TRBV24-1; clone size: .; D gene: TRBD1